The clone carrying this T cell receptor beta chain showed up just once. Its antigen is still unknown. The data originate from a study of cytomegalovirus exposure and HLA in healthy donors. The overall study: Assignment to the Caucasian-associated ancestry cluster applied to approximately 80% of the approximately 360 genotyped donors.

Broader study findings: In vitro, a few CMV-associated chains proved specific for CMV antigens. A cluster of highly shared sequence variants was likely a sequencing artifact. Data from an earlier analysis indicated that most TCR beta V segments were productive either about 90% or about 30% of the time.

Germline V lookup: CDR1 SGHAT, CDR2 FQNNGV. The CDR3 loop spans 16 amino acids. Trimming stripped 0 bases from V and 0 bases from J, with 6 bases between. PCR amplification relied on 60 Vbeta primers (plus 13 Jbeta primers). Profiled with immunoSEQ multiplex PCR; TCRdb holds only in-frame clones, not every one. The table shows approximately 180,000 clones, with 80% to 90% occurring only once. The sequence derives from a girl under 18 in good health and CMV-seropositive. V gene TRBV11-2 combines with J gene TRBJ1-6; no clear D gene. Specimen: PBMCs. Here the CDR3 DNA reads TGTGCCAGCAGCTTAGATTGGCACTCCTATAATTCACCCCTCCACTTT. Residues: CASSLDWHSYNSPLHF.